This is a list of T cell receptor beta chains from one sample in a study of T cell repertoires in cytomegalovirus infection. TCRdb reanalysed the reads using MiXCR and keeps one entry per CDR3 protein. The sample records just under 300,000 distinct CDR3 sequences, about a tenth being singletons. The material sequenced was PBMCs. All receptors come from a human donor in good health (CMV status not recorded). Some clones in this sample may be carry-over from other donors' samples. CDR3s include the opening cysteine and the closing phenylalanine or tryptophan. The D gene is left open where the match is weak. The listing skips clone size in some rows; elsewhere it reads once, few, many or a size class.

J: TRBJ1-1; D: -; size: many; V: TRBV20-1; CDR3: CSANAPGGLWAFF; DNA: TGCAGTGCCAATGCACCGGGGGGACTGTGGGCTTTCTTT
J: TRBJ2-2; D: TRBD1; size: many; V: TRBV25-1; CDR3: CASSEVTGVLNTGELFF; DNA: TGTGCCAGCAGTGAGGTCACAGGGGTACTGAACACCGGGGAGCTGTTTTTT
J: TRBJ2-5; D: -; size: many; V: TRBV5-4; CDR3: CASSLNEREETQYF; DNA: TGTGCCAGCAGCTTGAATGAGAGAGAAGAGACCCAGTACTTC
J: TRBJ2-3; D: -; size: -; V: TRBV11-2; CDR3: CASSLDRVATQYF; DNA: TGTGCCAGCAGCTTAGATCGGGTGGCTACGCAGTATTTT
J: TRBJ2-3; D: -; size: -; V: TRBV7-8; CDR3: CASSLEGPSPTDTQYF; DNA: TGTGCCAGCAGCTTAGAGGGGCCTTCCCCCACAGATACGCAGTATTTT
J: TRBJ1-1; D: -; size: once; V: TRBV29-1; CDR3: CSVGGLGLNTEAFF; DNA: TGCAGCGTTGGAGGACTGGGGCTGAACACTGAAGCTTTCTTT
J: TRBJ2-1; D: TRBD2; size: few; V: TRBV4-3; CDR3: CASSQVGRGDYNEQFF; DNA: TGCGCCAGCAGCCAAGTGGGACGGGGGGATTACAATGAGCAGTTCTTC
J: TRBJ2-6; D: -; size: many; V: TRBV27; CDR3: CASSLRGDGANVLTF; DNA: TGTGCCAGCAGTTTAAGAGGAGATGGGGCCAACGTCCTGACTTTC
J: TRBJ1-5; D: -; size: many; V: TRBV15; CDR3: CATALGQGSVQPQHF; DNA: TGTGCCACCGCGCTCGGGCAGGGGAGCGTTCAGCCCCAGCATTTT
J: TRBJ1-6; D: TRBD1; size: many; V: TRBV14; CDR3: CASSPRTGGRSPLHF; DNA: TGTGCCAGCAGCCCAAGGACAGGGGGTCGATCACCCCTCCACTTT
J: TRBJ2-3; D: -; size: many; V: TRBV10-3; CDR3: CAISEADRSTDTQYF; DNA: TGTGCCATCAGTGAGGCCGACAGGTCCACAGATACGCAGTATTTT
J: TRBJ2-2; D: -; size: few; V: TRBV2; CDR3: CASSEEQGGAGELFF; DNA: TGTGCCAGCAGTGAGGAACAGGGTGGGGCCGGGGAGCTGTTTTTT
J: TRBJ2-1; D: -; size: -; V: TRBV28; CDR3: CASGFWGFEQFF; DNA: TGTGCCAGCGGGTTTTGGGGTTTTGAGCAGTTCTTC
J: TRBJ2-3; D: -; size: many; V: TRBV29-1; CDR3: CSVLSGITDTQYF; DNA: TGCAGCGTTTTGTCAGGGATCACAGATACGCAGTATTTT
J: TRBJ1-6; D: -; size: many; V: TRBV11-2; CDR3: CASSSNSPLHF; DNA: TGTGCCAGCAGTTCAAATTCACCCCTCCACTTT
J: TRBJ2-1; D: -; size: many; V: TRBV5-5; CDR3: CASSPTDSRYNEQFF; DNA: TGTGCCAGCAGCCCTACAGACAGCCGCTACAATGAGCAGTTCTTC
J: TRBJ2-4; D: TRBD1; size: many; V: TRBV20-1; CDR3: CSARPLGTGGENIQYF; DNA: TGCAGTGCTAGACCTTTGGGGACAGGGGGCGAAAACATTCAGTACTTC
J: TRBJ1-5; D: TRBD1; size: many; V: TRBV5-6; CDR3: CASSLTGVHNQPQHF; DNA: TGTGCCAGCAGCTTGACAGGGGTGCACAATCAGCCCCAGCATTTT
J: TRBJ1-1; D: TRBD1; size: many; V: TRBV7-8; CDR3: CASSGRDSSVSTEAFF; DNA: TGTGCCAGCAGCGGCCGGGACAGTTCCGTCAGCACTGAAGCTTTCTTT
J: TRBJ2-2; D: -; size: many; V: TRBV6-2/TRBV6-3; CDR3: CASITAGFGELFF; DNA: TGTGCCAGCATTACGGCGGGGTTCGGGGAGCTGTTTTTT
J: TRBJ2-3; D: -; size: many; V: TRBV20-1; CDR3: CSARGGGTDTQYF; DNA: TGCAGTGCTAGAGGCGGGGGCACAGATACGCAGTATTTT
J: TRBJ1-1; D: -; size: few; V: TRBV20-1; CDR3: CSAYTIGSEAFF; DNA: TGCAGTGCTTATACAATCGGGTCCGAAGCTTTCTTT
J: TRBJ2-1; D: -; size: few; V: TRBV20-1; CDR3: CSATNGNEQFF; DNA: TGCAGTGCTACGAACGGGAATGAGCAGTTCTTC
J: TRBJ2-2; D: -; size: many; V: TRBV12-5; CDR3: CASGFGQGGGELFF; DNA: TGTGCTAGTGGTTTCGGCCAGGGTGGCGGGGAGCTGTTTTTT
J: TRBJ2-2; D: -; size: few; V: TRBV3-1; CDR3: CASSGRGELFF; DNA: TGTGCCAGCAGCGGCCGAGGGGAGCTGTTTTTT
J: TRBJ1-1; D: TRBD1; size: many; V: TRBV10-1; CDR3: CASSFRAGGNTEAFF; DNA: TGCGCCAGCAGTTTCCGAGCAGGGGGCAACACTGAAGCTTTCTTT
J: TRBJ2-1; D: TRBD1; size: -; V: TRBV6-2/TRBV6-3; CDR3: CASSYVGQGFDVQFF; DNA: TGTGCCAGCAGTTACGTAGGACAGGGATTCGATGTGCAGTTCTTC
J: TRBJ2-5; D: -; size: many; V: TRBV4-3; CDR3: CASSPGGRQGETQYF; DNA: TGCGCCAGCAGCCCCGGAGGGCGACAGGGCGAGACCCAGTACTTC
J: TRBJ2-6; D: -; size: few; V: TRBV14; CDR3: CASSQLLGTGANVLTF; DNA: TGTGCCAGCAGCCAACTTCTAGGGACTGGGGCCAACGTCCTGACTTTC
J: TRBJ1-2; D: -; size: many; V: TRBV12-3/TRBV12-4; CDR3: CASTPTGRGSGYTF; DNA: TGTGCCAGCACCCCGACTGGCCGAGGTTCTGGCTACACCTTC
J: TRBJ1-4; D: -; size: many; V: TRBV7-9; CDR3: CATSRGYNEKLFF; DNA: TGTGCCACCTCCCGGGGGTATAATGAAAAACTGTTTTTT
J: TRBJ1-1; D: TRBD1; size: many; V: TRBV20-1; CDR3: CSAQRARGTEAFF; DNA: TGCAGTGCTCAAAGGGCCAGGGGGACTGAAGCTTTCTTT
J: TRBJ2-1; D: -; size: -; V: TRBV9; CDR3: CASSASSGNMDGEQFF; DNA: TGTGCCAGCAGTGCTTCCTCCGGGAATATGGACGGGGAGCAGTTCTTC
J: TRBJ2-2; D: -; size: many; V: TRBV29-1; CDR3: CSGRGTGELFF; DNA: TGCAGCGGTCGAGGTACCGGGGAGCTGTTTTTT
J: TRBJ2-2; D: TRBD2; size: many; V: TRBV7-9; CDR3: CASSSPTSGANTGELFF; DNA: TGTGCCAGCAGCTCGCCCACTAGCGGGGCGAACACCGGGGAGCTGTTTTTT
J: TRBJ2-1; D: -; size: few; V: TRBV6-2/TRBV6-3; CDR3: CASSSDLSGAYNEQFF; DNA: TGTGCCAGCAGTTCCGACCTGTCGGGGGCCTACAATGAGCAGTTCTTC
J: TRBJ2-7; D: TRBD2; size: -; V: TRBV19; CDR3: CASSGLAGGTYEQYF; DNA: TGTGCCAGTAGTGGACTAGCGGGGGGCACCTACGAGCAGTACTTC
J: TRBJ2-3; D: -; size: many; V: TRBV7-2; CDR3: CASSLGWVGTDTQYF; DNA: TGTGCCAGCAGCTTAGGCTGGGTGGGCACAGATACGCAGTATTTT
J: TRBJ2-7; D: TRBD1; size: -; V: TRBV9; CDR3: CASSAGQGAQAEVEQYF; DNA: TGTGCCAGCAGCGCGGGACAGGGGGCTCAAGCCGAGGTCGAGCAGTACTTC
J: TRBJ2-5; D: -; size: many; V: TRBV2; CDR3: CASSGRVVRQETQYF; DNA: TGTGCCAGCAGTGGCAGGGTTGTTCGACAAGAGACCCAGTACTTC
J: TRBJ1-3; D: TRBD1; size: many; V: TRBV25-1; CDR3: CASSESAYPGQIGNTIYF; DNA: TGTGCCAGCAGTGAATCTGCTTACCCGGGACAGATCGGAAACACCATATATTTT
J: TRBJ1-1; D: TRBD1; size: few; V: TRBV7-9; CDR3: CASSLALRDSTEAFF; DNA: TGTGCCAGCAGCTTAGCGCTCAGGGACAGCACTGAAGCTTTCTTT
J: TRBJ2-3; D: -; size: many; V: TRBV29-1; CDR3: CSVEKGDTQYF; DNA: TGCAGCGTTGAAAAGGGGGATACGCAGTATTTT
J: TRBJ2-1; D: -; size: many; V: TRBV7-3; CDR3: CASSLDGNPYNEQFF; DNA: TGTGCCAGCAGCTTAGACGGGAACCCCTACAATGAGCAGTTCTTC
J: TRBJ2-3; D: TRBD2; size: many; V: TRBV2; CDR3: CASSLGGGPLTDTQYF; DNA: TGTGCCAGCAGCTTGGGCGGGGGGCCACTCACAGATACGCAGTATTTT
J: TRBJ2-2; D: -; size: many; V: TRBV4-1; CDR3: CASSQVSGNTGELFF; DNA: TGCGCCAGCAGCCAAGTTTCAGGGAACACCGGGGAGCTGTTTTTT
J: TRBJ2-1; D: -; size: many; V: TRBV7-2; CDR3: CASSLGSHPANEQFF; DNA: TGTGCCAGCAGCTTAGGTTCCCACCCGGCCAATGAGCAGTTCTTC
J: TRBJ2-1; D: -; size: few; V: TRBV6-1; CDR3: CASSFDDGLYNEQFF; DNA: TGTGCCAGCAGCTTCGACGACGGGCTCTACAATGAGCAGTTCTTC